This record covers a single TCR beta chain. Antigen specificity is unknown. Germline CDR1 is LNHDA and CDR2 is SQIVND (reference sequence). The CDR3 runs to 15 residues. J gave up 4 bases and V 6 bases, and 8 bases lay outside the gene matches. This record belongs to a study of T cells in Graves' hyperthyroidism and ophthalmopathy. In the study overall: At initial diagnosis, before any treatment had begun, peripheral blood was obtained.

Researchers amplified the TCR beta CDR3 regions from RNA transcripts. HTBI primers were employed in a first-round RT-PCR of the TCR CDR3. Via MiXCR, TCRdb re-called the multiplex PCR reads, giving one row per CDR3 protein. Among 390,000 or so distinct CDR3 sequences listed, 14% to 15% were seen once. Study-wide findings and caveats: Most clonotypes expanded in the thyroid (above 0.001) were also present in blood.

This sequence joins TRBV19 and TRBJ1-4; TRBD1 agrees at 7 bases. Sequencing was carried out using blood. The clonotype comes from a young man with Graves' ophthalmopathy. CDR3 coding DNA: TGTGCCAGTAGGATACTCGGACAGGTTAATGAAAAACTGTTTTTT. This encodes CASRILGQVNEKLFF.